Listed below are T cell receptor beta chains from one sample, sequenced in a study of Ad26.COV2.S vaccination and SARS-CoV-2 variants. The repertoire was sequenced with immunoSEQ multiplex PCR; TCRdb's copy has only in-frame clones and lacks some. There are over 400,000 clones in the sample; around 91% occur only once, and roughly 4% lies in the top ten. This specimen was peripheral blood, taken in a trial of Ad26.COV2.S vaccine versus placebo. The receptors were sampled from a person between 18 and 59 years old who received the Ad26.COV2.S COVID-19 vaccine or a placebo. Each CDR3 is given with its conserved first and last residue. A D gene is named only where the DNA matches it firmly. The size entry is marked missing in some rows and otherwise reads once, few, many or a size class.

V gene	D gene	J gene	clone size	CDR3 DNA	CDR3 protein
TRBV7-9	.	TRBJ2-7	.	TGTGCCAGCAGCTTGAGGGGGGAAAGCTACGAGCAGTACTTC	CASSLRGESYEQYF
TRBV12-1	.	TRBJ1-1	.	TGTGCCAGCGGGACAGGGGGACCAGATTGGGACACTGAAGCTTTCTTT	CASGTGGPDWDTEAFF
TRBV29-1	.	TRBJ2-7	.	TGCAGCGTCGCTGACAGAGTACCTTTCTACGAGCAGTACTTC	CSVADRVPFYEQYF
TRBV6-1	.	TRBJ2-7	.	TGTGCCAGCAGTGAAGCGTACAGATCCCCCTGGGAGCAGTACTTC	CASSEAYRSPWEQYF
TRBV10-3	TRBD2	TRBJ2-3	.	TGTGCCATTGGACTAGCGGGCTACGCAGATACGCAGTATTTT	CAIGLAGYADTQYF
TRBV18	.	TRBJ1-3	.	TGTGCCAGCTCACCACCGGACGGCTCTGGAAACACCATATATTTT	CASSPPDGSGNTIYF
TRBV6-4	.	TRBJ2-3	once	TGTGCCAGCAGTGACTCGACAGATACGCAGTATTTT	CASSDSTDTQYF
TRBV28	TRBD1	TRBJ1-4	.	TGTGCCAGCACCTTTCAGGGGGTGCGAGAAAAACTGTTTTTT	CASTFQGVREKLFF
TRBV24-1	.	TRBJ2-3	.	TGTGCCACACAGGACAACACAGATACGCAGTATTTT	CATQDNTDTQYF
TRBV7-9	TRBD1	TRBJ2-1	.	TGTGCCAGCAGCGAACCAGGGGGCGCGAGCCACAATGAGCAGTTCTTC	CASSEPGGASHNEQFF
TRBV10-3	.	TRBJ2-1	.	TGTGCCATCAGCGAAGGGTATGAGCAGTTCTTC	CAISEGYEQFF
TRBV7-9	.	TRBJ1-4	.	TGTGCCAGCAGCTTCGTGGGACTAAGCGGTAGGGAAAAACTGTTTTTT	CASSFVGLSGREKLFF
TRBV28	.	TRBJ2-7	once	TGTGCCAGCATTGGGGGTCCTGGGTTCTACGAGCAGTACTTC	CASIGGPGFYEQYF
TRBV27	.	TRBJ2-1	.	TGTGCCAGCAGTTTAGCGGCCCGGCGGGGCTACAATGAGCAGTTCTTC	CASSLAARRGYNEQFF
TRBV6-2/TRBV6-3	TRBD1	TRBJ2-7	.	TGTGCCAGCAGTTACTTCACAGGGGGCCGCGAGCAGTACTTC	CASSYFTGGREQYF
TRBV4-2	.	TRBJ1-1	.	TGTGCCAGCAGCCTGCCCGGGGCAGGTTATCTAGGAGCTTTCTTT	CASSLPGAGYLGAFF
TRBV3-1/TRBV3-2	TRBD1	TRBJ2-3	.	TGTGCCAGCAGCAACGACAGGGCCCATACAGATACGCAGTATTTT	CASSNDRAHTDTQYF
TRBV7-6	.	TRBJ2-5	.	TGTGCCAGCAGCTTCGGGGTGAGACCCACACAAGAGACCCAGTACTTC	CASSFGVRPTQETQYF
TRBV9	.	TRBJ2-3	.	TGTGCCAGCAGCCCCTTAACAGGAGCCACAGATACGCAGTATTTT	CASSPLTGATDTQYF
TRBV7-9	TRBD1	TRBJ2-7	.	TGTGCCAGCAGCTTAGAGGGCTGGGACAGGTCAACCTACGAGCAGTACTTC	CASSLEGWDRSTYEQYF
TRBV2	.	TRBJ1-5	.	TGTGCCAGCAGTTCGGACACGAAGCAGCCCCAGCATTTT	CASSSDTKQPQHF
TRBV21-1	.	TRBJ2-1	.	TGTGCCAGCAGCAAAGTTGAGGGAGACAATGAGCAGTTCTTC	CASSKVEGDNEQFF
TRBV7-6	.	TRBJ2-5	few	TGTGCCAGCAGCCCTTTGGGTTTCAGGTTTCAAGAGACCCAGTACTTC	CASSPLGFRFQETQYF
TRBV19	.	TRBJ2-5	.	TGTGCCAGTAGTCGTAGCGCCAAAGAGACCCAGTACTTC	CASSRSAKETQYF
TRBV28	TRBD1	TRBJ1-5	.	TGTGCCAGCAGTCAGGGGGGCTTCTATAGCAATCAGCCCCAGCATTTT	CASSQGGFYSNQPQHF
TRBV27	.	TRBJ1-2	few	TGTGCCAGCAGTTTAGGAGGTCTAAATGGCTACACCTTC	CASSLGGLNGYTF
TRBV10-3	.	TRBJ1-1	.	TGTGCCACGAAACAGGAACACCGGACTGAAGCTTTCTTT	CATKQEHRTEAFF
TRBV5-8	.	TRBJ1-3	.	TGTGCCAGCAGCTTGTTGGTGGGGAGCTCTGGAAACACCATATATTTT	CASSLLVGSSGNTIYF
TRBV11-1	.	TRBJ2-7	.	TGTGCCAGCAGCTTAGGCGGAGTAGCCTACGAGCAGTACTTC	CASSLGGVAYEQYF
TRBV13	TRBD2	TRBJ2-5	once	TGTGCCAGCAGCTTAAGCCCCGGGACTAGCGGACAAGAGACCCAGTACTTC	CASSLSPGTSGQETQYF
TRBV19	.	TRBJ2-7	.	TGTGCCAGTGCCCCACAGGGATCTTCCTACGAGCAGTACTTC	CASAPQGSSYEQYF
TRBV7-3	.	TRBJ2-1	.	TGTGCCAGCAGCTTAACGGCCTGGGGAGAGCAGTTCTTC	CASSLTAWGEQFF
TRBV7-2	TRBD1	TRBJ2-5	.	TGTGCCAGCAGCTTAGTTGGGACAGGGGCCCAACGGACCCAGTACTTC	CASSLVGTGAQRTQYF
TRBV19	.	TRBJ1-5	.	TGTGCCAGTAATGTGGCAGAAGACAATCAGCCCCAGCATTTT	CASNVAEDNQPQHF
TRBV3-1/TRBV3-2	.	TRBJ2-5	.	TGTGCCAGCAGCCCAGGGACTTATGGAGAGACCCAGTACTTC	CASSPGTYGETQYF
TRBV4-2	TRBD2	TRBJ2-1	.	TGTGCCAGCAGCCCCCAAAAGGTAGCGGGTAAGGTTGAGCAGTTCTTC	CASSPQKVAGKVEQFF
TRBV11-3	.	TRBJ2-2	.	TGTGCCAGCAGCTTATTACCAAGCGTGAGCACCGGGGAGCTGTTTTTT	CASSLLPSVSTGELFF
TRBV3-1/TRBV3-2	TRBD2	TRBJ2-5	.	TGTGCCAGCAGCCCCTCACTAGCGGGGGGGGAAGGGGCCCAGTACTTC	CASSPSLAGGEGAQYF
TRBV5-1	.	TRBJ1-2	.	TGCGCCAGCAGCTTGGCAACACGGGACCGGGAGGGCTACACCTTC	CASSLATRDREGYTF
TRBV14	.	TRBJ2-2	.	TGTGCCAGCAGCGAACTCCTCGGGGCTCAGAACACCGGGGAGCTGTTTTTT	CASSELLGAQNTGELFF
TRBV11-2	TRBD1	TRBJ2-7	once	TGTGCCAGCAGCTTAGCCCCGACAGGGGGATGGTACGAGCAGTACTTC	CASSLAPTGGWYEQYF
TRBV28	TRBD2	TRBJ2-5	once	TGTGCCAGCAGTCCGACTAGCGGGAGATTATCAGAGACCCAGTACTTC	CASSPTSGRLSETQYF
TRBV5-4	.	TRBJ2-2	.	TGTGCCAGCAGCTATTCCTTGAACACCGGGGAGCTGTTTTTT	CASSYSLNTGELFF
TRBV5-6	.	TRBJ1-1	.	TGTGCCAGCAGCTTGGCCCCGGGATCGAACACTGAAGCTTTCTTT	CASSLAPGSNTEAFF